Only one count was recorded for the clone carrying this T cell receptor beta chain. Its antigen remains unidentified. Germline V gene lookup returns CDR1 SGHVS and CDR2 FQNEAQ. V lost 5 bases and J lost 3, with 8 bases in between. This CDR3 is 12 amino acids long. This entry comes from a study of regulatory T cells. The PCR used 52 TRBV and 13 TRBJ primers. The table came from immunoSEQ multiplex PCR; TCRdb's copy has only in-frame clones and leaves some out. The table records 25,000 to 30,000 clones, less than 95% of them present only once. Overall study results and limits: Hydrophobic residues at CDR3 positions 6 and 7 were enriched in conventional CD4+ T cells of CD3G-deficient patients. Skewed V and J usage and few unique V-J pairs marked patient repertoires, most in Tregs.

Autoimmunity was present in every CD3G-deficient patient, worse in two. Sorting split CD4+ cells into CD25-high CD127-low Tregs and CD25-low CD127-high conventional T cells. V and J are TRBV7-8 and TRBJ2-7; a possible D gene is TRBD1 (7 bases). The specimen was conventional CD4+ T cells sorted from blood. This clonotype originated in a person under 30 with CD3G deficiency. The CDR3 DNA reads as TGTGCCAGCAGCCAGGGGGGCTACGAGCAGTACTTC. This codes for CASSQGGYEQYF. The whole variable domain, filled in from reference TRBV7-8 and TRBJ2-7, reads GAGVSQSPRYKVAKRGQDVALRCDPISGHVSLFWYQQALGQGPEFLTYFQNEAQLDKSGLPSDRFFAERPEGSVSTLKIQRTQQEDSAVYLCASSQGGYEQYFGPGTRLTVT.